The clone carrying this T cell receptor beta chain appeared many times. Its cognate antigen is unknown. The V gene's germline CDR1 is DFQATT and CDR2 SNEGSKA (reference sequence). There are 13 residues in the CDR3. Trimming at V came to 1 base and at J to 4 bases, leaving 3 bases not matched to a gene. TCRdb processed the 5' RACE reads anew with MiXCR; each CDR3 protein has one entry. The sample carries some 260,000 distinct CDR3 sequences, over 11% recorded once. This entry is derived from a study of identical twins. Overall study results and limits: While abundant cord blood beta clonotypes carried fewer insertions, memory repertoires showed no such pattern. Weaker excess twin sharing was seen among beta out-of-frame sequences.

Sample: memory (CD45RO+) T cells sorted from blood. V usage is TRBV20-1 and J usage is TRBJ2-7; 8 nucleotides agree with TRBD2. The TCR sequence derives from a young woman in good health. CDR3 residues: CSARGEREYEQYF. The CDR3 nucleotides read TGCAGTGCTAGAGGGGAGCGGGAGTACGAGCAGTACTTC.